This record looks at one T cell receptor (beta chain) sequence and its context. In its sample, this clonotype was seen a few times. Its antigen target is currently unknown. It has no much larger one-base neighbor in the sample; base qualities were not kept. To demonstrate the VDJtools post-analysis software, the study profiled TCR beta repertoires from the peripheral blood of some 13 young patients with multiple sclerosis. Multiple sclerosis patients were children and adolescents aged about 6 to 15 years. Libraries were prepared through PCR. Sequencing used an Illumina HiSeq 2500. To reduce PCR and sequencing biases, unique molecular identifiers were built into the TCR beta cDNA libraries. Approximately 500,000 cDNA molecules were obtained per 1 to 10 million input T cells, so each molecule approximated one T cell. The patient libraries were prepared and sequenced with the same protocol used for the earlier healthy control dataset. Within a given batch, samples were prepared together, multiplexed and sequenced on the same HiSeq lane. The original methods were these. Raw barcoded reads were processed with MIGEC, and single-read molecular identifier groups were discarded before consensus assembly and CDR3 extraction. VDJtools was used for post-analysis of the clonotype tables, and diversity was normalized by down-sampling every dataset to the size of the smallest sample. To correct batch-related cross-sample contamination, repertoire overlap clustering matched CDR3 amino acid sequences but not nucleotide sequences. Using fastp at Q25 and MiXCR, TCRdb reprocessed the public reads and kept productive beta chains. Records with the same CDR3 protein are collapsed into one entry carrying the most frequent genes and DNA. The V and J calls come from TCRdb's annotation, not from the publication. This sample gives 700,000 to 900,000 distinct CDR3 sequences in total; under 60% of them show up just once. The ten biggest clones cover 4.9% of the sample.

These data belong to a study of post-analysis software for immune sequencing data (dated by TCRdb to between 2014 and 2016). About the investigation overall: Disease courses on record covered relapsing-remitting, secondary progressive and progressive-relapsing multiple sclerosis, though some patients had no subtype annotation. A subset of samples was prepared in parallel using single-end sample barcoding, then pooled and co-amplified after Illumina adapter ligation. Patient repertoires were compared against ten to eleven previously published healthy control repertoires from donors aged roughly 6 to 26 years.

Broad study findings and their caveats: Compared with controls, multiple sclerosis patients had significantly lower normalized Chao1 diversity, a finding suggesting substantial peripheral T-cell clonal expansion. The control group was slightly older than the multiple sclerosis patient group. Direct clustering with F measure showed strong co-clustering of samples prepared in the same batch, prompting a batch-effect correction.

The clonotype originates from a girl between 10 and 17 years old with multiple sclerosis. The sequencing input was blood.

The DNA is TGCGCCAGCGGCCGGGACGCCGGATCCTACGAGCAGTACTTC. Translation gives CASGRDAGSYEQYF. The chain was built from TRBV4-3 and TRBJ2-7; the D gene could be TRBD1 or TRBD2, each one agreeing over 5 bases. Counted from cysteine to phenylalanine, this CDR3 has 14 amino acids. Only the CDR3 portion is preserved as DNA: 42 bases, with reading frame beginning at the first base. CDR1 and CDR2 are read off the germline V gene as LGHNA and YSLEER. V is clipped by 8 bases and J by 1 base, and the sequence between their germline boundaries is 15 bases long.